The source of this T cell receptor beta chain is a study of cytomegalovirus exposure and HLA in healthy donors. The sample holds one count of this clone. 13 Jbeta primers and 60 Vbeta primers were used for the PCR. Clones were read by immunoSEQ multiplex PCR, and TCRdb kept only the in-frame ones, dropping some. The sample lists about 55,000 clones, 70% to 85% occurring once. Looked up from germline, CDR1 is MNHNY and CDR2 is SVGAGI (reference sequence). The CDR3 spans 16 residues. V lost 0 bases to trimming and J lost 13 bases; unmatched junction nucleotides: 12. This chain connects TRBV6-6 to TRBJ1-6; TRBD1 agrees at 7 bases. This receptor was obtained from a man in his thirties or forties in good health and CMV-seronegative. Sequencing was done on a sample of PBMCs. CDR3 in amino acids: CASSYSAGQQIHPLHF. The DNA for the CDR3 is TGTGCCAGCAGTTACTCGGCGGGACAGCAGATTCATCCCCTCCACTTT.